This T cell receptor beta chain was sequenced in a study of blood T cell repertoires in COVID-19. As for the study in general: The analysed material was cDNA or gDNA that came from T cells, B-cell-depleted T cells, or PBMCs.

The germline V gene has CDR1 MNHEY and CDR2 SVGAGI. The germline V and J ends were trimmed by 10 bases and 0 bases, with 7 bases remaining between them. The CDR3 covers 12 residues. Per the original methods: Amplification from reference gene primers served as the basis for estimated nucleated cell counts. Sequencing was performed with immunoSEQ multiplex PCR; in TCRdb, only in-frame clones are kept and a portion is missing. Clonal size and the V and J genes are those of that table, whereas D and trimming came from the DNA. This table holds approximately 89,000 clones, 75% to 85% found once. Material: peripheral blood. The J gene is TRBJ2-1, the V gene TRBV6-5, with D hard to call. The source is a man between 65 and 79 years old with acute or convalescent COVID-19. The CDR3 bases are TGTGCCACCCGCAGCTCCTACAATGAGCAGTTCTTC. Translating gives CATRSSYNEQFF.